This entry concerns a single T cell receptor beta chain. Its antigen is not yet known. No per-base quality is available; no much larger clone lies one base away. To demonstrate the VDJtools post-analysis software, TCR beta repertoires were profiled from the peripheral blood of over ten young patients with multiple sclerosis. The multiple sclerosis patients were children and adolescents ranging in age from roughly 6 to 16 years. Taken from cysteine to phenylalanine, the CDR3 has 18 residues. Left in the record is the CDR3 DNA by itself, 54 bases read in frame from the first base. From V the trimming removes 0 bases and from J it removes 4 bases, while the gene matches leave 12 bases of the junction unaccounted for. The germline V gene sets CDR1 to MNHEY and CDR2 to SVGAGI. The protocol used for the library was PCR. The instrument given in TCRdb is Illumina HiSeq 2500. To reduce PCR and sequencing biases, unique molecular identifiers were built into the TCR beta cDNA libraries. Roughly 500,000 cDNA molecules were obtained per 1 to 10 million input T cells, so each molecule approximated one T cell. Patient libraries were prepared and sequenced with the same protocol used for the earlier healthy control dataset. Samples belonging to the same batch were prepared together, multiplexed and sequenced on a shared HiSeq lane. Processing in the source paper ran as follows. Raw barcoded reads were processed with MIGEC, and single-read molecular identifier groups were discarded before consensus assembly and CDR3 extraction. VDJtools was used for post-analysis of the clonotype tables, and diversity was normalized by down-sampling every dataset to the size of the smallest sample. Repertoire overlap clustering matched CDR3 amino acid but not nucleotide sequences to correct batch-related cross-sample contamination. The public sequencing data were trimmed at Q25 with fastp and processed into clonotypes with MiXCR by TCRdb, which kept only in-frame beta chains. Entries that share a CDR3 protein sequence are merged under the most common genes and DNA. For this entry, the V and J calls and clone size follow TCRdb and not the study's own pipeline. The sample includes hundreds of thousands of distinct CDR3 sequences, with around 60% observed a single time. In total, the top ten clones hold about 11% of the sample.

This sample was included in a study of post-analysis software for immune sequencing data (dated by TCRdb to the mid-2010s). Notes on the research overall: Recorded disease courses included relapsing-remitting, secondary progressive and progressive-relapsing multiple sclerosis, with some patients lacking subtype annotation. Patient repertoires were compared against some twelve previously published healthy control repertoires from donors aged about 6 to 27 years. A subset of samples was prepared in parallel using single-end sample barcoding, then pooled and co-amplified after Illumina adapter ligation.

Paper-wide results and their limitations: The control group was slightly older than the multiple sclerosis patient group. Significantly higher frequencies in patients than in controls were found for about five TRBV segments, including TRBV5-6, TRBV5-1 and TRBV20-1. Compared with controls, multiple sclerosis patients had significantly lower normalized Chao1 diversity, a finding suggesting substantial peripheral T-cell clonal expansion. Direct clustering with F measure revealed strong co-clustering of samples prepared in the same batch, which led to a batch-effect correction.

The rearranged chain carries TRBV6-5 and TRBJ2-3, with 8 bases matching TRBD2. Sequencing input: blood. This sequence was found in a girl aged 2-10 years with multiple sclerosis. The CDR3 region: CASSYSTGGLRVPDTQYF. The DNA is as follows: TGTGCCAGCAGTTACTCGACGGGGGGGTTGAGGGTCCCAGATACGCAGTATTTT.